This entry features one TCR beta chain sequence. The CDR3 is 15 residues long. Trimming shortened V by 4 bases and J by 7 bases, and 17 bases separated the two germline ends. Germline V gives CDR1 MDHEN, CDR2 SYDVKM. The sample originates from a study of blood T cell repertoires in COVID-19. The method was immunoSEQ multiplex PCR; TCRdb's version includes in-frame clones alone and lacks a portion of them. The table has approximately 46,000 clones, approximately 70% seen once. The receptor was isolated from a man aged 80 or over with acute or convalescent COVID-19. V gene TRBV28 combines with J gene TRBJ2-4; possibly TRBD2 for D (6 bases). The sequenced sample consisted of peripheral blood. CDR3 bases: TGTGCCAGCAGTTCGGGGGTTCGAGGGGCGAACATTCAGTACTTC. This codes for CASSSGVRGANIQYF.